Sequencing of this T cell receptor beta chain was carried out in a study of CD8+ T cells in alopecia areata. Treatment denoted: oral pan-JAK inhibitor, 5-10 mg twice daily. Sorted populations comprised CD4+ and CD8+ T cells obtained from PBMCs. Whole-study results and caveats: Scalp clonality, along with expanded CD8+ clones among the top 100, was significantly decreased by tofacitinib. Affected lesional scalp, above all in alopecia totalis/universalis, was more clonal than normal scalp. Sequencing of scalp samples also includes resident alphabeta T cells from normal skin.

The CDR3 loop spans 13 amino acids. V lost 0 bases, J lost 4 bases, and 7 bases lay in between. The germline CDR1 and CDR2 sequences are LNHNV and YYDKDF (reference sequence). Details on this clone: The antigen remains unidentified. This same CDR3 is encoded by further DNA sequences in the sample.

It was cDNA, reverse transcribed from extracted RNA, that served as the sequencing template. Assay used: immunoSEQ multiplex PCR; TCRdb lists only in-frame clones, some missing. This sample carries some 120,000 clones, roughly 57% of them seen once, and the ten largest clones take under 7.5%. This sequence originates from a human donor with alopecia areata. Sequences were derived from CD4+ T cells sorted from blood, sampled at week 4, from a patient treated with tofacitinib. V usage is TRBV15 and J usage is TRBJ2-7; D is undetermined. CDR3 protein: CATSREVEYEQYF. In DNA, the CDR3 is TGTGCCACCAGCAGAGAGGTAGAGTACGAGCAGTACTTC.